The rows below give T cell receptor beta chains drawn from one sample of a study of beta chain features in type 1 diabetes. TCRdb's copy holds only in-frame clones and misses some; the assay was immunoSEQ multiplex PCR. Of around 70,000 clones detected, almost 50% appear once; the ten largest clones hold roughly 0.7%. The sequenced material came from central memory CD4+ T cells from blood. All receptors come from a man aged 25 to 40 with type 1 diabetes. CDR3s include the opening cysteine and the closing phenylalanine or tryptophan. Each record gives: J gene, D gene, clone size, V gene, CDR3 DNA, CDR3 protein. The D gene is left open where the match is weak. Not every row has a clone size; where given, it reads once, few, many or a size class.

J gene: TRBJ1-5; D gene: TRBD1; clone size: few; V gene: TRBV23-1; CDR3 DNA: TGCGCCAGCAGTCCCACCGACAGGGCTGTCCAGCCCCAGCATTTT; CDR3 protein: CASSPTDRAVQPQHF
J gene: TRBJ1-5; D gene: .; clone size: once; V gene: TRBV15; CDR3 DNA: TGTGCCACCAGCAGAGGACAGAATAGCAATCAGCCCCAGCATTTT; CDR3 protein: CATSRGQNSNQPQHF
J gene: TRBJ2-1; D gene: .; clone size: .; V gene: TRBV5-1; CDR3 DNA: TGCGCCAGCAGCCCCCGGACTACAGGAACGGAGAATGAGCAGTTCTTC; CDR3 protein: CASSPRTTGTENEQFF
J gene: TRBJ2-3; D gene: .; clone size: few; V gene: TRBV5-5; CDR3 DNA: TGTGCCAGCAGCTTTGGCAACACAGATACGCAGTATTTT; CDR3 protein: CASSFGNTDTQYF
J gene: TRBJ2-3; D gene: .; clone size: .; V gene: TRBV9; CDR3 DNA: TGTGCCAGCAGCGTACAGGGTTTTCTGGCGGATACGCAGTATTTT; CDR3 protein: CASSVQGFLADTQYF
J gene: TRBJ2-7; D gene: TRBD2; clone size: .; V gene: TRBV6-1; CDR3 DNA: TGTGCCAGCAGTGAAGCGCTGGGACTAGCGGGAAGGGGGCAGTACTTC; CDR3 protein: CASSEALGLAGRGQYF
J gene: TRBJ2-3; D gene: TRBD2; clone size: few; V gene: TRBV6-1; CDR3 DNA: TGTGCCAGCAGTGAAATCGGGGGGGGCCGCACAGATACGCAGTATTTT; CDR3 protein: CASSEIGGGRTDTQYF
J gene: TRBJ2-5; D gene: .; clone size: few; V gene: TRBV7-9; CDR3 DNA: TGTGCCAGCAGCTTCGAGCCTCGGCGGGCTGAGACCCAGTACTTC; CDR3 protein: CASSFEPRRAETQYF
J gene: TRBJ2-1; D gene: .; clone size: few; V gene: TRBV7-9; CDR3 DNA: TGTGCCAGCAGCTTCCAACGGGACTCCGGCAATGAGCAGTTCTTC; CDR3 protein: CASSFQRDSGNEQFF
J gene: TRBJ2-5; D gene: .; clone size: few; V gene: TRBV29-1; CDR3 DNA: TGCAGCGTTGGAGGCCTAGAGACCCAGTACTTC; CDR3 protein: CSVGGLETQYF
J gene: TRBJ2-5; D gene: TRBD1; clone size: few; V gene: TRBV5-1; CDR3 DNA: TGCGCCAGCAGCCCGGGACAGATTAACCAAGAGACCCAGTACTTC; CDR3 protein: CASSPGQINQETQYF
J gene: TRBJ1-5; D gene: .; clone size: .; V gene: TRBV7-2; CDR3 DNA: TGTGCCAGCAGCCAGGATCTCGGTCCCAGCAATCAGCCCCAGCATTTT; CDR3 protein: CASSQDLGPSNQPQHF
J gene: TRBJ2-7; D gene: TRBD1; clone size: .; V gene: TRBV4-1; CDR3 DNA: TGCGCCAGCAGCCAGGATCTTAAGGGGACAGGGGGCCCCTACGAGCAGTACTTC; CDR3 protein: CASSQDLKGTGGPYEQYF